This is a list of T cell receptor beta chains from one sample in a study of human T cells and chemical hapten exposure. TCRdb re-called the RACE reads with MiXCR, one entry per CDR3 protein. The sample has about 120,000 distinct CDR3 sequences; approximately 12% are singletons. The source material was whole blood, sampled in connection with sensitization to the hapten diphenylcyclopropenone (DPC). These receptors all stem from a woman under 30 with alopecia areata. Some clones in this sample may be carry-over from other donors' samples. CDR3s include the opening cysteine and the closing phenylalanine or tryptophan. D genes are given only for firm matches. Expanded clones get a size class; other rows say once, few or many, or leave the size out.

V,J,size,D,DNA,CDR3
TRBV6-2/TRBV6-3,TRBJ1-1,few,-,TGTGCCAGCAGTTACCTGGGGCAGCGAGGTGAAGCTTTCTTT,CASSYLGQRGEAFF
TRBV6-6,TRBJ1-6,many,-,TGTGCCAGCAGTTACGACAGGCCCCGCAAAAATTCTAATTCACCCCTCCACTTT,CASSYDRPRKNSNSPLHF
TRBV7-2,TRBJ2-5,-,TRBD2,TGTGCCAGCAAATCTCTAGCGGGGGATTCGGTCGGGTACCAAGAGACCCAGTACTTC,CASKSLAGDSVGYQETQYF
TRBV18,TRBJ2-3,many,TRBD2,TGTGCCAGCTCACCAATCCCCGGACTAGGTAGCACAGATACGCAGTATTTT,CASSPIPGLGSTDTQYF
TRBV9,TRBJ2-1,-,TRBD2,TGTGCCAGCAGCGTAGCTAGCGGGGGGACCAATGAGCAGTTCTTC,CASSVASGGTNEQFF
TRBV12-3/TRBV12-4,TRBJ2-5,-,-,TGTGCCAGCAGGGGAAGACCAGAGACCCAGTACTTC,CASRGRPETQYF
TRBV7-2,TRBJ2-4,many,TRBD1,TGTGCCAGCAGCACGTTTCGAACCGGACAGGGGCTAGCCAAAAACATTCAGTACTTC,CASSTFRTGQGLAKNIQYF
TRBV27,TRBJ1-5,-,-,TGTGCCAGCAGTTTGGTCTGGCAGGGCAATCAGCCCCAGCATTTT,CASSLVWQGNQPQHF
TRBV6-2/TRBV6-3,TRBJ1-2,few,TRBD1,TGTGCCAGCAGATCTAGGGACAGAAACTATGGCTACACCTTC,CASRSRDRNYGYTF
TRBV2,TRBJ1-5,many,TRBD1,TGTGCCAGCAGTACACTCTCGGGACAGGGGGCCAGGCCCGGGCGGCCCCAGCATTTT,CASSTLSGQGARPGRPQHF
TRBV5-1,TRBJ2-2,-,-,TGCGCCAGCAGCCGCTCGACGGGCACCGGGGAGCTGTCTTTT,CASSRSTGTGELSF
TRBV29-1,TRBJ1-5,many,-,TGCAGCGTTGCATCCAGAGGCGATCAGCCCCAGCATTTT,CSVASRGDQPQHF
TRBV20-1,TRBJ1-5,few,-,TGCAGTGCTAGAGCCCAGGATCAGCCCCAGCATTTT,CSARAQDQPQHF
TRBV7-9,TRBJ2-7,few,-,TGTGCCAGCAGCTTAGATACGGGGGCTCCCTCCTACGAGCAGTACTTC,CASSLDTGAPSYEQYF
TRBV2,TRBJ1-6,many,-,TGTGCCAGCGGGAAGGACAGTGGCAATTCACCCCTCCACTTT,CASGKDSGNSPLHF
TRBV20-1,TRBJ1-5,many,-,TGCAGTGTCCGGGGAGGGGAAGGGCAGCCCCAGCATTTT,CSVRGGEGQPQHF
TRBV5-4,TRBJ2-7,many,TRBD1,TGTGCCAGCAGCCCGACCAGGGACAGAACCGCCACATTC,CASSPTRDRTATF
TRBV20-1,TRBJ2-5,few,-,TGCAGTGCTAGATTTTCAGGGGGGCAAGAGACCCAGTACTTC,CSARFSGGQETQYF
TRBV19,TRBJ2-2,-,TRBD1,TGTGCCAGTAAACTAAGACAGGGGGTTGCCGGGGAGCTGTTTTTT,CASKLRQGVAGELFF
TRBV3-1,TRBJ2-3,-,-,TGTGCCAGCAGCCAAGAAAGAGGAGGCGGCACAGATACGCAGTATTTT,CASSQERGGGTDTQYF
TRBV29-1,TRBJ2-7,few,-,TGCAGCGTTGTCTCGGGTTACGAGCAGTACTTC,CSVVSGYEQYF
TRBV5-1,TRBJ2-3,-,TRBD1,TGCGCCAGCAGCTTGGGGGCAGGGGGCGATCAGTATTTT,CASSLGAGGDQYF
TRBV3-1,TRBJ1-1,-,-,TGTGCCAGCAGCCGGGGCAGGATGAACACTGAAGCTTTCTTT,CASSRGRMNTEAFF
TRBV4-3,TRBJ1-6,-,-,TGCGCCAGCAGCCAAGAAAGCGGGTATTCACCCCTCCACTTT,CASSQESGYSPLHF
TRBV7-2,TRBJ2-1,few,-,TGTGCCAGCAGCTTAGCGCGCTTATCAGATGAGCAGTTCTTC,CASSLARLSDEQFF
TRBV5-4,TRBJ2-1,-,-,TGTGCCAGCAGCCACCCGTCCACACGAAATGAGAAGTTCTTC,CASSHPSTRNEKFF
TRBV20-1,TRBJ1-1,many,TRBD1,TGCAGTGCTAGGTGGACAGGGGACACTGAAGCTTTCTTT,CSARWTGDTEAFF
TRBV6-5,TRBJ1-5,few,-,TGTGCCAGCAGTTACACAGGTAGTGGACAGAGGGGATTGCCCCAGCATTTT,CASSYTGSGQRGLPQHF
TRBV7-2,TRBJ2-6,few,-,TGTGCCAGCAGATCCAACCCAGGGACCGGGGCCAACGTCCTGACTTTC,CASRSNPGTGANVLTF
TRBV20-1,TRBJ2-7,-,-,TGCAGTGCTGGGGAGCAGACCTACGAGCAGTACTTC,CSAGEQTYEQYF
TRBV2,TRBJ2-1,-,-,TGTGCCAGCAGTCTTAGCAATGGGTACAATGAGCAGTTCTTC,CASSLSNGYNEQFF
TRBV6-2/TRBV6-3,TRBJ1-1,-,-,TGTGCCAGCTCCGGTGTCGGGCTTGAAGCTTTCTTT,CASSGVGLEAFF
TRBV30,TRBJ1-5,few,-,TGTGCCTGGAGTGAGGGACCCCCCAATCAGCCCCAGCATTTT,CAWSEGPPNQPQHF
TRBV7-8,TRBJ2-5,few,-,TGTGCCAGCAGCTTAGGTTTGGGGGTCCAAGAGACCCAGTACTTC,CASSLGLGVQETQYF
TRBV7-6,TRBJ2-3,few,-,TGTGCCAGCAGCTTCGGGACACCGAATTTAGATACGCAGTATTTT,CASSFGTPNLDTQYF
TRBV4-1,TRBJ2-5,-,-,TGCGCCAGCAGCCAAGTACAGGATCAAGAGACCCAGTACTTC,CASSQVQDQETQYF
TRBV12-3/TRBV12-4,TRBJ2-7,few,TRBD2,TGTGCCAGCAGTTTGGCGTATCCGTGGCGGGGGACCTCCTACGAGCAGTACTTC,CASSLAYPWRGTSYEQYF
TRBV27,TRBJ1-2,-,TRBD1,TGTGCCAGCAGGCCAGCCGCCAGGGGGCAAGGGTATGGCTACACCTTC,CASRPAARGQGYGYTF
TRBV7-2,TRBJ1-5,many,-,TGTGCCAGCAGCTTCACAGGATCCCCCCAGCCCCAGCATTTT,CASSFTGSPQPQHF
TRBV29-1,TRBJ2-7,many,TRBD2,TGCAGCGTTGGACGGGGACTAGGGCATTACGAGCAGTACTTC,CSVGRGLGHYEQYF
TRBV6-1,TRBJ1-2,few,TRBD1,TGTGCCAGCAGTGAAGACGACAGGGCTGACTATGGCTACACCTTC,CASSEDDRADYGYTF
TRBV25-1,TRBJ2-7,-,-,TGTGCCAGCAGTGAATCCCAGACAGACCTCTCCTACGAGCAGTACTTC,CASSESQTDLSYEQYF
TRBV4-3,TRBJ1-1,-,TRBD1,TGCGCCAGCAGCCAAGATTATGTAGGGGGCAGAACTGAAGCTTTCTTT,CASSQDYVGGRTEAFF
TRBV28,TRBJ2-1,-,TRBD2,TGTGCCAGCAGCTACCGGGGGGATCGCTACAATGAGCAGTTCTTC,CASSYRGDRYNEQFF
TRBV7-7,TRBJ2-5,-,TRBD1,TGTGCCAGCAGCCCGGACAGGGGATGGGAGACCCAGTACTTC,CASSPDRGWETQYF
TRBV5-1,TRBJ1-6,-,-,TGCGCCAGCAGCTTGCTCACAGCCTATAATTCACCCCTCCACTTT,CASSLLTAYNSPLHF
TRBV10-3,TRBJ1-5,-,TRBD1,TGTGCCATCAGTTCGACTTTGACAGGGGGCAATCAGCCCCAGCATTTT,CAISSTLTGGNQPQHF
TRBV7-2,TRBJ2-1,few,-,TGTGCCAGCAGCTCCAGGGTACCATACAATGAGCAGTTCTTC,CASSSRVPYNEQFF
TRBV24-1,TRBJ2-3,few,TRBD1,TGTGCCACCAGTGATTTGGTCCAGGGGGTAGATACGCAGTATTTT,CATSDLVQGVDTQYF
TRBV12-3/TRBV12-4,TRBJ2-3,-,TRBD2,TGTGCCAGCAGTTGGGGACTAGATTATCGTGCAGATACGCAGTATTTT,CASSWGLDYRADTQYF
TRBV18,TRBJ1-1,-,-,TGTGCCAGCTCACCAGCCAAGGGCTTGAACACTGAAGCTTTCTTT,CASSPAKGLNTEAFF
TRBV5-5,TRBJ1-2,many,-,TGTGCCAGCAGCTTGGATTTCGGTTATGGCTACACCTTC,CASSLDFGYGYTF
TRBV6-2/TRBV6-3,TRBJ2-6,-,TRBD2,TGTGCCAGCAGTTACGGAAGCGGGGGCGACTCTGGGGCCAACGTCCTGACTTTC,CASSYGSGGDSGANVLTF
TRBV7-8,TRBJ1-5,few,-,TGTGCCAGCAGCTTAGTTCGGACCTGGGGTCTTAGCAATCAGCCCCAGCATTTT,CASSLVRTWGLSNQPQHF
TRBV4-2,TRBJ1-1,many,-,TGTGCCAGCAGCTCCGGGACCTCGAACACTGAAGCTTTCTTT,CASSSGTSNTEAFF
TRBV11-2,TRBJ2-5,many,-,TGTGCCAGCAGCCCGCCGGGACAAAACCAAGAGACCCAGTACTTC,CASSPPGQNQETQYF
TRBV12-3/TRBV12-4,TRBJ2-2,few,-,TGTGCCAGCAGTTTAGCAGGGGGATCCGGGGAGCTGTTTTTT,CASSLAGGSGELFF
TRBV20-1,TRBJ1-4,many,-,TGCAGTGCTATCTGGGGGTCGGATGAAAAACTGTTTTTT,CSAIWGSDEKLFF